The entry below describes one TCR beta chain. This sample was taken from a study of blood T cell repertoires in COVID-19. Study-wide background: From the United States, Italy and Spain came samples of acute and convalescent COVID-19. Sample material is recorded as cDNA or gDNA derived from T cells, B-cell-depleted T cells, or PBMCs.

Per the authors' pipeline: For nucleated cells, counts were estimated from reference gene primer amplification. Data came from immunoSEQ multiplex PCR; TCRdb stores just in-frame clones and leaves some out. V and J calls and clone size are those listed in that table; D and trimming were worked out from the DNA. The table includes approximately 100,000 clones, 81% detected once. Deletions cut 1 base from V and 4 bases from J, with 7 bases between. This CDR3 comprises 13 residues. The clonotype originates from a human donor in a cohort sampled during active COVID-19. The specimen was peripheral blood. The chain recombines TRBV12-3 or TRBV12-4 with TRBJ1-2, with D perhaps TRBD1 (5 bases). Here the CDR3 DNA reads TGTGCCAGCAGTTTAGGGGGCTCCTATGGCTACACCTTC. Encoded protein: CASSLGGSYGYTF.